What follows are 30 T cell receptor beta chains derived from one specimen sequenced in a study of blood T cell repertoires in COVID-19. The data were produced by immunoSEQ multiplex PCR, yet TCRdb's version contains in-frame clones alone and is incomplete. The table shows about 28,000 clones, with roughly 90% occurring only once. Material for sequencing was peripheral blood. The receptor set was obtained from a human donor in a cohort sampled during active COVID-19.

This chain uses TRBV6-1 with TRBJ1-3; D uncertain. Germline CDR1 and CDR2: MNHNS and SASEGT. V was cut by 2 bases and J by 0 bases, with 14 bases left in between. This CDR3 is built from 17 residues. The CDR3 reads CASSEWAASRSGNTIYF. For the CDR3, the DNA is TGTGCCAGCAGTGAATGGGCAGCCTCACGCTCTGGAAACACCATATATTTT.

This rearrangement joins TRBV24-1 to TRBJ2-6; 9 bases fit TRBD1. V dropped 5 bases and J dropped 0; count of bases not matched to a gene: 7. CDR1 and CDR2 from the germline V gene are KGHDR and SFDVKD. There are 18 residues in the CDR3. The CDR3 DNA reads as TGTGCCACCAGTGGAGGGACAGGGCAGTTCTCTGGGGCCAACGTCCTGACTTTC. Its translation: CATSGGTGQFSGANVLTF.

The chain couples TRBV21-1 to TRBJ2-1; the table gives TRBD1 as D, unverified against the DNA. TRBV21-1 is a pseudogene segment. The CDR3 is 17 amino acids. The CDR3 loop is CASSWSPGDRSYNEQFF. In DNA, the CDR3 is TGTGCCAGCAGCTGGAGCCCAGGGGACAGGTCTTACAATGAGCAGTTCTTC.

The J gene is TRBJ2-1, the V gene TRBV29-1; the match to TRBD2 covers 7 bases. This CDR3 has 16 amino acids. V was clipped by 3 bases and J by 4 bases; unmatched bases: 12. Germline V gene sequence: CDR1 SQVTM, CDR2 ANQGSEA. CDR3 DNA: TGCAGCGTTGAGGGGGGGACCTCCTTAAAGTACAATGAGCAGTTCTTC. Translation gives CSVEGGTSLKYNEQFF.

This sequence joins TRBV27 and TRBJ2-3; D is undetermined. The CDR3 has 14 residues. Per germline, CDR1 MNHEY and CDR2 SMNVEV (reference sequence). Between the trimmed V and J ends, which lost 0 bases and 6 bases, there was a span of 10 bases. CDR3 in amino acids: CASSLSISQDTQYF. The CDR3 nucleotides are TGTGCCAGCAGTTTATCTATTTCGCAGGATACGCAGTATTTT.

The chain couples TRBV15 to TRBJ1-1; D gene uncertain. The V end was cut by 5 bases, the J end by 0 bases, with 10 bases between. From germline, CDR1 is LNHNV and CDR2 YYDKDF (reference sequence). This CDR3 has 14 residues. The CDR3 bases are TGTGCCACCAGCTCAGAGGCATTGAACACTGAAGCTTTCTTT. It encodes CATSSEALNTEAFF. Full variable domain (missing parts from reference TRBV15 and TRBJ1-1): DAMVIQNPRYQVTQFGKPVTLSCSQTLNHNVMYWYQQKSSQAPKLLFHYYDKDFNNEADTPDNFQSRRPNTSFCFLDIRSPGLGDTAMYLCATSSEALNTEAFFGQGTRLTVV.

The V gene is TRBV11-3, the J gene TRBJ2-2; TRBD2 might be the D (7 bases). The CDR3 length is 15 residues. The germline V gene encodes CDR1 SGHNT and CDR2 YENEEA. Trimming cost V 6 bases and J 5 bases, with 16 bases left between them. Here the CDR3 reads CASSKRGAGTGELFF. CDR3 in DNA: TGTGCCAGCAGTAAACGGGGGGCCGGAACCGGGGAGCTGTTTTTT.

The chain couples TRBV14 to TRBJ2-1; the D gene is possibly TRBD2 (7 bases). The CDR3 is 14 amino acids. V was pared by 4 bases and J by 9 bases, with 16 bases between. Germline-derived CDR1 and CDR2 are SGHDN and FVKESK. The CDR3: CASSLHRGGVEQFF. The CDR3, as DNA: TGTGCCAGCAGCCTCCATAGGGGGGGAGTTGAGCAGTTCTTC.

V is TRBV6-5 and J is TRBJ2-2, with D hard to call. Trimming removed 5 bases from V and 1 base from J, with 5 bases in between. The CDR3 contains 13 residues. Germline CDR1 MNHEY, CDR2 SVGAGI. The CDR3 nucleotides are TGTGCCAGCAGTAACAAGAACACCGGGGAGCTGTTTTTT. Amino acid sequence: CASSNKNTGELFF.

This chain links TRBV29-1 with TRBJ2-2, with D perhaps matching TRBD1 (5 bases). The CDR3 contains 14 residues. The germline V and J ends were trimmed by 4 bases and 0 bases, with 9 bases remaining between them. Germline V lookup: CDR1 SQVTM, CDR2 ANQGSEA. Here the CDR3 DNA reads TGCAGCGTTGGGGGCCTAGCGAACACCGGGGAGCTGTTTTTT. The encoded protein is CSVGGLANTGELFF.

This rearrangement joins TRBV9 to TRBJ2-7; D is unresolved. The length of the CDR3 is 12 residues. Per the germline V gene, CDR1 is SGDLS and CDR2 is YYNGEE. Trimming took off 4 bases at V and 6 bases at J, with 11 bases between the two ends. CDR3 amino acids: CASSTDLLEQYF. The CDR3 DNA reads as TGTGCCAGCAGCACAGACCTCCTCGAGCAGTACTTC. The full variable domain, with the rest looked up from reference TRBV9 and TRBJ2-7, is DSGVTQTPKHLITATGQRVTLRCSPRSGDLSVYWYQQSLDQGLQFLIQYYNGEERAKGNILERFSAQQFPDLHSELNLSSLELGDSALYFCASSTDLLEQYFGPGTRLTVT.

The chain employs TRBV6-2 or TRBV6-3 and TRBJ2-2; 14 nucleotides agree with TRBD2. V trimming: 2 bases; J trimming: 0 bases; junction bases outside the gene matches: 2. In germline, CDR1 is MNHEY, CDR2 SVGEGT. The CDR3 extends over 18 amino acids. The CDR3 reads CASSYRTSGGTNTGELFF. Written as DNA, the CDR3 is TGTGCCAGCAGTTACCGGACTAGCGGGGGGACGAACACCGGGGAGCTGTTTTTT.

The V and J genes are TRBV21-1 and TRBJ2-1; the D call TRBD1 from the table was never checked on the DNA. TRBV21-1 is termed a pseudogene. This CDR3 is 18 amino acids long. The CDR3 coding sequence is TGTGCCAGCAGCAAAGGAGGGCACAGGGGGGGTTCCTACAATGAGCAGTTCTTC. Translation: CASSKGGHRGGSYNEQFF.

In DNA, the CDR3 is TGTGCCAGCCGGGGGAACTCGGATGGCTACACCTTC. It specifies CASRGNSDGYTF. The chain combines TRBV7-9 with TRBJ1-2; D may be TRBD1 (5 bases). Germline-derived CDR1 and CDR2 are SEHNR and FQNEAQ (reference sequence). V was shortened by 8 bases and J by 6 bases, with 13 bases between the two germline ends. The CDR3 has 12 residues.

This clone was picked up a small number of times. V gene TRBV5-6 combines with J gene TRBJ1-2; D unclear. Trimming removed 0 bases at V and 1 base at J, with 7 bases between. CDR3 length equals 14 residues. Per the germline V gene, CDR1 is SGHDT and CDR2 is YYEEEE. CDR3 coding DNA: TGTGCCAGCAGCTTGGGGCAGGTTAACTATGGCTACACCTTC. It specifies CASSLGQVNYGYTF.

This chain connects TRBV3-1 (or the pseudogene TRBV3-2) to TRBJ2-2; 7 bases match TRBD1. The V and J ends lost 0 bases and 4 bases, in that order; junction bases with no gene match: 5. The CDR3 is 16 amino acids. Per germline, CDR1 LGHDT and CDR2 YNNKEL (reference sequence). CDR3 residues: CASSQDTYRGTGELFF. The CDR3 nucleotides read TGTGCCAGCAGCCAAGACACCTACAGGGGCACCGGGGAGCTGTTTTTT.

The rearrangement links TRBV21-1 to TRBJ2-7; whether TRBD1, the table's D call, matches the DNA was not checked. TRBV21-1 has pseudogene status. The CDR3 totals 16 residues. The DNA for the CDR3 is TGTGCCAGCAGCAAAAATCGAGGGACAGGACTCTACGAGCAGTACTTC. It translates to CASSKNRGTGLYEQYF.

The rearrangement uses TRBV6-6 and TRBJ2-1, with TRBD1 matching 9 bases. CDR3 size: 16 residues. Trimming took 5 bases from V and 8 from J; bases not matched to a gene: 13. Per the germline V gene, CDR1 is MNHNY and CDR2 is SVGAGI (reference sequence). CDR3 coding DNA: TGTGCCAGCAGTCGGCCCCCGGGACAGGGAAGGGATGAGCAGTTCTTC. Amino acid sequence: CASSRPPGQGRDEQFF.

The genes are TRBV19 and TRBJ2-3; 10 nucleotides agree with TRBD2. The CDR3 has 16 amino acids. Unmatched junction bases numbered 10, after V lost 5 bases and J lost 5 bases. Germline assignment: CDR1 LNHDA and CDR2 SQIVND (reference sequence). CDR3 sequence reads: CASSPRTSGGVDTQYF. The CDR3, as DNA: TGTGCCAGTAGTCCTCGGACTAGCGGTGGGGTAGATACGCAGTATTTT. Supplemented by reference TRBV19 and TRBJ2-3, the full variable domain reads DGGITQSPKYLFRKEGQNVTLSCEQNLNHDAMYWYRQDPGQGLRLIYYSQIVNDFQKGDIAEGYSVSREKKESFPLTVTSAQKNPTAFYLCASSPRTSGGVDTQYFGPGTRLTVL.

The chain has TRBV7-8 and TRBJ1-3; D may be TRBD1 (6 bases). CDR1 SGHVS and CDR2 FQNEAQ come from the germline V gene. The germline V and J ends were trimmed by 5 bases and 0 bases, with 20 bases remaining between them. The CDR3 sequence is 18 residues long. In nucleotides, the CDR3 is TGTGCCAGCAGCCGGGCTTATCCAGGGGCTAGCTCTGGAAACACCATATATTTT. Encoded protein: CASSRAYPGASSGNTIYF.

CDR3 loop: CSARQGLNTEAFF. The CDR3 DNA sequence: TGCAGCGCTCGACAGGGCCTCAACACTGAAGCTTTCTTT. The chain employs TRBV29-1 and TRBJ1-1, with TRBD1 identical over 7 bases. The trim removed 7 bases at V and 2 bases at J, leaving 7 bases unmatched. Germline values: CDR1 SQVTM, CDR2 ANQGSEA. The CDR3 extends over 13 amino acids.

A few counts support this clone. The rearrangement joins TRBV4-1 to TRBJ2-2; 8 nucleotides align to TRBD2. The CDR3 has 17 residues. Germline values: CDR1 MGHRA, CDR2 YSYEKL. The V gene end was trimmed by 2 bases and the J gene end by 4 bases; junction bases not matched to a gene: 9. CDR3 nucleotides: TGCGCCAGCAGCCAAATTCCGGGACTAGTCGGCACCGGGGAGCTGTTTTTT. This translates into CASSQIPGLVGTGELFF.

The rearrangement joins TRBV7-6 to TRBJ2-5, with TRBD2 as a possible D gene (5 bases). Germline-derived CDR1 and CDR2 are SGHVS and FNYEAQ. The CDR3 is made up of 12 amino acids. The V end lost 2 bases, the J end lost 5 bases, and 6 bases lay between the germline ends. CDR3: CASSLRGETQYF. The CDR3 DNA sequence: TGTGCCAGCAGCTTACGGGGTGAGACCCAGTACTTC.

The chain is built from TRBV21-1 and TRBJ1-2; the table's D gene call, TRBD1, was not cross checked with the DNA. TRBV21-1 is a pseudogene. The CDR3 runs to 16 residues. CDR3 sequence (DNA): TGTGCCAGCAGCAAAGTCCACAGGGTTGAAGGCTATGGCTACACCTTC. It encodes CASSKVHRVEGYGYTF.

V is TRBV28 and J is TRBJ2-3, with a possible D match to TRBD2 (7 bases). Germline V gene sequence: CDR1 MDHEN, CDR2 SYDVKM. V lost 7 bases and J lost 3, with 20 bases in between. The CDR3 is made up of 16 amino acids. CDR3 region: CASTPARGRKTDTQYF. DNA of the CDR3: TGTGCCAGCACCCCAGCGCGGGGGCGCAAAACAGATACGCAGTATTTT.

The chain is built from TRBV30 and TRBJ1-1; D gene ambiguous. With 2 bases removed from V and 2 bases from J, the gap between germline ends came to 9 bases. Germline V lookup: CDR1 GTSNPN, CDR2 SVGIG (reference sequence). CDR3 length: 13 residues. For the CDR3, the DNA is TGTGCCTGGAGTCCGCGGGCAAACACTGAAGCTTTCTTT. Translating it yields CAWSPRANTEAFF.

CDR3 sequence (DNA): TGTGCCAGCAGTGTGGACAGGGGCTCCTACAATGAGCAGTTCTTC. Protein product: CASSVDRGSYNEQFF. The chain joins TRBV2 to TRBJ2-1; 9 bases line up with TRBD1. After removal of 4 bases from V and 0 bases from J, the junction contained 1 base not matched to a gene. Per germline, CDR1 SNHLY and CDR2 FYNNEI. The CDR3 is made up of 15 amino acids.

The chain links TRBV5-4 to TRBJ1-1, with a possible D match to TRBD1 (6 bases). The CDR3 consists of 13 residues. Germline CDR1 is SGHNT and CDR2 is YYREEE (reference sequence). V was clipped by 4 bases and J by 0 bases, with 7 bases between them. The CDR3 loop reads CASSRTVNTEAFF. CDR3 DNA: TGTGCCAGCAGCAGGACAGTGAACACTGAAGCTTTCTTT.

The J gene is TRBJ2-1, the V gene TRBV4-2; 13 positions match TRBD2. Trimming took 4 bases from V and 1 from J; bases not matched to a gene: 7. The CDR3 is 18 residues long. Germline CDR1 is LGHNA and CDR2 is YNFKEQ. CDR3: CASSPTTSGGASYNEQFF. The CDR3 bases are TGTGCCAGCAGCCCTACCACTAGCGGGGGGGCTTCCTACAATGAGCAGTTCTTC.

This chain links TRBV7-9 with TRBJ1-6; D unclear. The CDR3 length is 14 residues. In germline, CDR1 is SEHNR, CDR2 FQNEAQ (reference sequence). Trimming removed 3 bases at V and 5 bases at J, with 8 bases between. CDR3 residues: CASSLLGDNSPLHF. In nucleotides, the CDR3 is TGTGCCAGCAGCTTGCTAGGAGATAATTCACCCCTCCACTTT.